A single sample gave rise to the 25 T cell receptor beta chains below, sequenced in a study of Ad26.COV2.S vaccination and SARS-CoV-2 variants. Treatment indicated: 15 to 20 received Ad26.COV2.S at low or high dose, single or two shots; several received placebo; per-sample allocation not given. Day 63 after the first vaccine or placebo injection was the time point for sampling. Sequenced by immunoSEQ multiplex PCR; TCRdb stores in-frame clones only, minus some. Found here are 250,000 to 300,000 clones, around 87% of them singletons; the top ten hold approximately 3.4%. Sample: peripheral blood, taken in a trial of Ad26.COV2.S vaccine versus placebo. These TCRs come from a person between 18 and 65 years old who received the Ad26.COV2.S COVID-19 vaccine or a placebo.

CDR3 coding DNA: TGTGCCAGTAGTCCCTGGGGTGGGACAGGGAACACCGGGGAGCTGTTTTTT. The encoded protein is CASSPWGGTGNTGELFF. The chain joins TRBV19 to TRBJ2-2, with TRBD1 identical over 8 bases. The CDR3 is made up of 17 amino acids. From germline, CDR1 is LNHDA and CDR2 SQIVND (reference sequence). J gave up 1 base and V 5 bases, and 9 bases lay outside the gene matches.

CDR3 region: CASDVSGLSPYNEQFF. The CDR3 nucleotides are TGCGCCAGCGATGTCAGCGGGCTGTCCCCCTACAATGAGCAGTTCTTC. The V gene is TRBV5-1, the J gene TRBJ2-1, with a tentative D call TRBD2 (6 bases). V was clipped by 7 bases and J by 2 bases, with 19 bases between them. Per germline, CDR1 SGHRS and CDR2 YFSETQ. The CDR3 is made up of 16 amino acids.

The chain employs TRBV19 and TRBJ1-2; D is uncertain. CDR1 is LNHDA, CDR2 SQIVND, per germline (reference sequence). The ends were cut back, 9 bases at V and 1 base at J, with 9 bases in the middle. The CDR3 covers 12 residues. CDR3 in amino acids: CARYRINYGYTF. As DNA, the CDR3 is TGTGCCAGATATAGAATTAACTATGGCTACACCTTC.

With regard to this clone: Mismatch with germline at one junction end may stem from a read error. The V call is TRBV19, the J call TRBJ1-2; a possible D gene is TRBD1 (6 bases). Germline CDR1 and CDR2: LNHDA and SQIVND (reference sequence). The CDR3 runs 14 residues. As DNA, the CDR3 is TGTGCCAGTAGTAACACAGGGATCCTTATGGCTACAGCCTTC. Its protein product is CASSNTGILMATAF.

For this clone: A read error may account for a junction end that differs from germline. The V call is TRBV30, the J call TRBJ1-1; D uncertain. The CDR3 is 11 amino acids. From germline, CDR1 is GTSNPN and CDR2 SVGIG (reference sequence). The CDR3 region has the DNA TGTGCCGGGAGTTATGGACCGAGGGCTTTCTTT. This gives the protein CAGSYGPRAFF.

This clone was recorded a few times. The chain is built from TRBV7-2 and TRBJ1-1; D is possibly TRBD1 (5 bases). Trimming stripped 5 bases from V and 5 bases from J, with 18 bases between. Germline loops: CDR1 SGHTA, CDR2 FQGNSA. The CDR3 loop spans 15 amino acids. CDR3 nucleotide sequence: TGTGCCAGCAGCCCCTTTCGGGGGGATGAGACTGAAGCTTTCTTT. This encodes CASSPFRGDETEAFF. Filled out from reference TRBV7-2 and TRBJ1-1, the complete variable domain reads GAGVSQSPSNKVTEKGKDVELRCDPISGHTALYWYRQSLGQGLEFLIYFQGNSAPDKSGLPSDRFSAERTGGSVSTLTIQRTQQEDSAVYLCASSPFRGDETEAFFGQGTRLTVV.

This clone was detected only once. V usage is TRBV28 and J usage is TRBJ1-2; unclear D gene. The CDR3 loop spans 13 amino acids. Germline CDR1 is MDHEN and CDR2 is SYDVKM. V shed 6 bases and J shed 5 bases, with 13 bases lying between them. CDR3 bases: TGTGCCAGCAGGTCGGCAGGTCGGTATGGCTACACCTTC. Translating it yields CASRSAGRYGYTF.

V usage is TRBV6-2 or TRBV6-3 and J usage is TRBJ1-6; 10 bases map to TRBD1. CDR3 length: 16 residues. CDR1 is MNHEY, CDR2 SVGEGT, per germline. Trimming took 0 bases from V and 6 from J; bases not matched to a gene: 2. In DNA, the CDR3 is TGTGCCAGCAGTTACTCGACAGGGGGCGGTAATTCACCCCTCCACTTT. Its protein is CASSYSTGGGNSPLHF.

J is TRBJ2-3 and V is TRBV5-4; TRBD1 aligns across 11 bases. The V and J ends lost 5 bases and 5 bases, in that order; junction bases with no gene match: 7. Germline CDR1 reads SGHNT; CDR2 reads YYREEE (reference sequence). CDR3 length: 15 amino acids. CDR3: CASRTGTGGIDTQYF. In nucleotides, the CDR3 is TGTGCCAGCAGGACCGGGACAGGGGGTATAGATACGCAGTATTTT.

This clone occurred a few times. This CDR3 is also generated by other DNA sequences in the sample. The V call is TRBV12-3 or TRBV12-4, the J call TRBJ1-1; D call uncertain. Deletions cut 6 bases from V and 5 bases from J, with 13 bases between. The CDR3 is made up of 13 amino acids. In DNA form, the CDR3 reads TGTGCCAGCAGCCTAAGATTGGGGACTGAAGCTTTCTTT. Protein sequence: CASSLRLGTEAFF.

The chain couples TRBV5-1 to TRBJ2-7, with D unresolved. V gave up 3 bases and J gave up 2 bases, with 12 bases separating them. This CDR3 spans 14 amino acids. From germline, CDR1 is SGHRS and CDR2 YFSETQ. This chain's CDR3 is CASSSAVIPYEQYF. In DNA form, the CDR3 reads TGCGCCAGCAGCTCTGCGGTGATACCCTACGAGCAGTACTTC.

The chain has TRBV28 and TRBJ1-2, with D possibly TRBD1 on 6 matching bases. This CDR3 region has 12 residues. With 6 bases removed from V and 8 bases from J, the gap between germline ends came to 13 bases. CDR1 is MDHEN and CDR2 is SYDVKM in the germline V gene. DNA for the CDR3: TGTGCCAGCAGAGGACAGACCGGAGGCTACACCTTC. It codes for CASRGQTGGYTF.

The genes are TRBV18 and TRBJ2-7, with D perhaps matching TRBD2 (7 bases). The CDR3 runs to 13 residues. Trimming removed 0 bases at V and 6 bases at J, with 9 bases between. Germline V gives CDR1 KGHSH, CDR2 LQKENI. The CDR3 DNA is TGTGCCAGCTCACCACCGGGGGGGGCCGAGCAGTACTTC. Amino acids: CASSPPGGAEQYF.

The rearrangement links TRBV27 to TRBJ1-2, with 8 bases identical to TRBD1. From germline, CDR1 is MNHEY and CDR2 SMNVEV (reference sequence). V was pared by 5 bases and J by 4 bases, with 6 bases of the junction left unmatched. The CDR3 sequence is 14 residues long. The CDR3, as DNA: TGTGCCAGCAGTCCCAGGGGGCTCGGCTATGGCTACACCTTC. Translating gives CASSPRGLGYGYTF.

CDR3 sequence reads: CASSLEARSQETQYF. CDR3 DNA: TGCGCCAGCAGCTTGGAGGCAAGGAGTCAAGAGACCCAGTACTTC. The rearrangement links TRBV5-1 to TRBJ2-5, with D uncertain. Trimming stripped 0 bases from V and 2 bases from J, with 11 bases between. Germline V gives CDR1 SGHRS, CDR2 YFSETQ. This CDR3 is 15 amino acids long. Combining the CDR3 with reference TRBV5-1 and TRBJ2-5 gives the whole variable domain KAGVTQTPRYLIKTRGQQVTLSCSPISGHRSVSWYQQTPGQGLQFLFEYFSETQRNKGNFPGRFSGRQFSNSRSEMNVSTLELGDSALYLCASSLEARSQETQYFGPGTRLLVL.

V and J are TRBV10-3 and TRBJ1-5, with 11 bases fitting TRBD1. Germline CDR1 and CDR2: ENHRY and SYGVKD. V was pared by 10 bases and J by 3 bases, with 5 bases of the junction left unmatched. The CDR3 covers 14 residues. CDR3 region: CATAGQGDNQPQHF. CDR3 nucleotide sequence: TGTGCCACGGCGGGACAGGGGGACAATCAGCCCCAGCATTTT.

This clone was seen once. The chain recombines TRBV21-1 with TRBJ2-7; the tabulated D call, TRBD1, remains unverified against the DNA. TRBV21-1 is annotated as a pseudogene. The length of the CDR3 is 16 residues. CDR3 residues: CASSTLDRGRYYEQYF. CDR3 in DNA: TGTGCCAGCAGCACCCTTGACAGGGGGCGTTACTACGAGCAGTACTTC.

The V and J genes are TRBV10-3 and TRBJ2-3, with 8 bases lining up with TRBD1. V gave up 4 bases and J gave up 5 bases; unmatched junction bases: 5. The length of the CDR3 is 14 residues. CDR1 and CDR2 from the germline V gene are ENHRY and SYGVKD. Here the CDR3 DNA reads TGTGCCATCAGTGTTGACAGGGGAGGAGATACGCAGTATTTT. Amino acids: CAISVDRGGDTQYF.

This chain connects TRBV2 to TRBJ1-1, with a possible D match to TRBD1 (6 bases). Germline assignment: CDR1 SNHLY and CDR2 FYNNEI. V was clipped by 6 bases and J by 3 bases, with 14 bases between them. There are 14 residues in the CDR3. The DNA for the CDR3 is TGTGCCAGCAGCCGGGGCAGGGGTTACACTGAAGCTTTCTTT. It encodes CASSRGRGYTEAFF. Looking up the rest from reference TRBV2 and TRBJ1-1 gives the full variable domain: EPEVTQTPSHQVTQMGQEVILRCVPISNHLYFYWYRQILGQKVEFLVSFYNNEISEKSEIFDDQFSVERPDGSNFTLKIRSTKLEDSAMYFCASSRGRGYTEAFFGQGTRLTVV.

V usage is TRBV9 and J usage is TRBJ2-7, with 8 positions matching TRBD1. After removal of 4 bases from V and 2 bases from J, the junction contained 5 bases not matched to a gene. Germline CDR1 reads SGDLS; CDR2 reads YYNGEE. This CDR3 contains 14 residues. The CDR3 DNA reads TGTGCCAGCAGCCCGGGACAGGTTACCTACGAGCAGTACTTC. It codes for CASSPGQVTYEQYF.

The chain recombines TRBV13 with TRBJ2-5; TRBD1 matches 11 bases. The ends lost 2 bases at V and 4 bases at J; junction bases unmatched: 9. This CDR3 is 17 amino acids long. Germline assignment: CDR1 PRHDT and CDR2 FYEKMQ (reference sequence). CDR3 sequence (DNA): TGTGCCAGCAGCTTAAGGTCGGGACAGGGGGTCGGAGAGACCCAGTACTTC. This translates into CASSLRSGQGVGETQYF.

This clone was seen once. The V call is TRBV4-1, the J call TRBJ1-1; TRBD1 matches 9 bases. CDR1 is MGHRA, CDR2 YSYEKL, per germline. Germline trimming cut 4 bases from V and 1 base from J; bases unmatched to any gene: 4. This CDR3 has 15 residues. CDR3 sequence reads: CASSLRQGENTEAFF. The CDR3 nucleotides read TGCGCCAGCAGCCTCAGACAGGGGGAGAACACTGAAGCTTTCTTT.

The chain combines TRBV30 with TRBJ1-2; no firm D call. The CDR3 has 14 amino acids. The V gene's germline CDR1 is GTSNPN and CDR2 SVGIG (reference sequence). The V gene lost 1 base and the J gene lost 7 bases, with 16 bases spanning the gap. CDR3 amino acids: CAWSGIGTWSGYTF. CDR3 DNA: TGTGCCTGGAGTGGGATAGGCACCTGGAGTGGCTACACCTTC.

The chain combines TRBV20-1 with TRBJ1-1; D not resolved. CDR3 length: 11 amino acids. Deletions cut 6 bases from V and 7 bases from J, with 12 bases between. Per germline, CDR1 DFQATT and CDR2 SNEGSKA (reference sequence). DNA for the CDR3: TGCAGTGCGCCTACCATGGGTGAAGCTTTCTTT. This sequence encodes CSAPTMGEAFF.

This chain uses TRBV12-3 or TRBV12-4 with TRBJ2-3, with a tentative D call TRBD2 (6 bases). V was pared by 5 bases and J by 2 bases, with 8 bases between. The CDR3 is 13 residues long. CDR3 DNA: TGTGCCAGCAGTGGGGACTTCACAGATACGCAGTATTTT. Translating it yields CASSGDFTDTQYF.